The clone carrying this TCR beta chain appeared many times. The target antigen is unknown. These data come from a study of CD8 T cells in ankylosing spondylitis. Study findings and constraints: Past studies reported some motif variants in reactive arthritis synovial fluid and blood. In ankylosing spondylitis blood, a motif of roughly eight highly homologous TCR beta variants appeared characteristic. Disease-linked clones bore a CD8+ phenotype and were relatively rare in peripheral blood. Disease-linked clones were reportedly significantly enriched in matched ankylosing spondylitis synovial fluid.

Preparation of TCR beta libraries was done by quantitative 5'-RACE with molecular barcodes. TCRdb re-called the 5' RACE reads with MiXCR, one entry per CDR3 protein. This table has more than 300,000 distinct CDR3 sequences, less than 10% appearing once. Looked up from germline, CDR1 is SGHRS and CDR2 is YFSETQ. The CDR3 runs to 12 residues. V was shortened by 1 base and J by 7 bases, with 5 bases between the two germline ends. The TCR comes from a male donor with ankylosing spondylitis. The genes are TRBV5-1 and TRBJ1-4; D unresolved. What was sequenced was blood, either unsorted or a sorted T cell fraction (not recorded which). The CDR3 sequence is CASSLSGEKLFF. The CDR3 nucleotides are TGCGCCAGCAGCTTGAGCGGTGAAAAACTGTTTTTT.